These 2 T cell receptor beta chains were sequenced from one sample in a study of control samples from healthy donors and cancer patients. The data were produced by immunoSEQ multiplex PCR, yet TCRdb's version contains in-frame clones alone and is incomplete. The table shows roughly 47,000 clones, with approximately 89% occurring only once. The specimen was PBMCs. The receptor source for this set is a woman aged 60 to 75 with lung cancer.

Regarding this clone: Other DNA sequences in the same sample also yield this CDR3. The rearrangement links TRBV2 to TRBJ2-7; D uncertain. The germline V and J ends were trimmed by 4 bases and 3 bases, with 4 bases remaining between them. The CDR3 runs to 11 residues. Germline V gene data show CDR1 as SNHLY and CDR2 as FYNNEI. The CDR3, as DNA: TGTGCCAGCAGTGTTAGCTACGAGCAGTACTTC. It yields the protein CASSVSYEQYF.

The genes are TRBV28 and TRBJ1-1, with 9 nucleotides matching TRBD1. The germline gives CDR1 MDHEN, CDR2 SYDVKM. This CDR3 has 15 amino acids. V shed 5 bases and J 6 bases; nucleotides not matched to a gene: 10. CDR3 DNA: TGTGCCAGCAGTATACACAGGGGGCAAGGCGCTGAAGCTTTCTTT. This sequence encodes CASSIHRGQGAEAFF.